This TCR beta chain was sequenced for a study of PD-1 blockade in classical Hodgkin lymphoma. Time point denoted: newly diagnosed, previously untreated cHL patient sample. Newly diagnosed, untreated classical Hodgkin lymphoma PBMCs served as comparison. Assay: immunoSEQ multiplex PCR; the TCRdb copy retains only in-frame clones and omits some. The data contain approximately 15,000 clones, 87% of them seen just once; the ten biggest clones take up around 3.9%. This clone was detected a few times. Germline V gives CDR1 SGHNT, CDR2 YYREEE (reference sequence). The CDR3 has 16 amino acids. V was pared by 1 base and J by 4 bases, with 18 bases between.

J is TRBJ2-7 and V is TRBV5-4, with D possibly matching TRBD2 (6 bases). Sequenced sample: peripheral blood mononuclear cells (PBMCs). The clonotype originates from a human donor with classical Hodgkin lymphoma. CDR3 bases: TGTGCCAGCAGCTTGTTGGGGGGAGCTAGCTCGTACGAGCAGTACTTC. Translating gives CASSLLGGASSYEQYF.